This T cell receptor (beta chain) was found in a study of cytomegalovirus exposure and HLA in healthy donors. A few counts support this clone. A multiplex PCR was run with 60 Vbeta primers and 13 Jbeta primers. TCRdb's table, derived via immunoSEQ multiplex PCR, lists solely in-frame clones and lacks some. The table shows around 110,000 clones, with 82% occurring only once. Sequenced input: PBMCs. The receptor was derived from a man between 45 and 60 years old in good health and CMV-seronegative.

The CDR3 sequence: CASSPRTGMRQETQYF. The CDR3 DNA reads as TGTGCCAGCAGCCCCAGGACAGGCATGAGACAAGAGACCCAGTACTTC. This chain links TRBV11-2 with TRBJ2-5, with TRBD1 matching 7 bases. CDR1 and CDR2 (germline): SGHAT, FQNNGV. Trimming at V came to 5 bases and at J to 2 bases, leaving 11 bases not matched to a gene. CDR3 length: 16 amino acids.